This TCR beta chain was captured by sequencing in a study of cytomegalovirus exposure and HLA in healthy donors. Study-level findings and limits: Within the data, a cluster of highly shared sequence variants was likely a sequencing artifact.

The CDR3 spans 16 residues. Germline V gene data show CDR1 as KGHSH and CDR2 as LQKENI. V was clipped by 2 bases and J by 4 bases; unmatched bases: 10. A word on this clone: Its specificity is unknown.

Primers: 60 Vbeta forward and 13 Jbeta reverse. Clones were sequenced by immunoSEQ multiplex PCR, and TCRdb holds only the in-frame ones, with some missing. The sample includes 100,000 to 150,000 clones, more than 60% of them seen just once. Sequenced: PBMCs. This chain uses TRBV18 with TRBJ1-1, with 7 bases fitting TRBD1. This receptor was identified in a woman aged 55-69 years in good health and CMV-seropositive. The CDR3 bases are TGTGCCAGCTCACCAGGGACAGCCCCAACGGGCACTGAAGCTTTCTTT. It translates to CASSPGTAPTGTEAFF.